One sample yielded the 18 T cell receptor beta chains listed below, sequenced in a study of cytomegalovirus exposure and HLA in healthy donors. Researchers ran the PCR with 60 Vbeta and 13 Jbeta primers. Measured with immunoSEQ multiplex PCR; TCRdb has only the in-frame clones, and not every one. The data hold fewer than 110,000 clones, with around 73% observed a single time. The sequencing sample was made of PBMCs. These receptors were taken from a man under 40 in good health and CMV-seronegative.

The chain uses TRBV4-1 and TRBJ2-7; 10 bases match TRBD1. V shed 1 base and J 0 bases; nucleotides not matched to a gene: 3. CDR1 is MGHRA, CDR2 YSYEKL, per germline. This CDR3 contains 16 residues. CDR3 residues: CASSQAGQGSSYEQYF. The CDR3 DNA is TGCGCCAGCAGCCAAGCGGGACAGGGGAGCTCCTACGAGCAGTACTTC.

Written as DNA, the CDR3 is TGTGCCAGTAGCGGGACAGGGGCTAACATTCAGTACTTC. This codes for CASSGTGANIQYF. The chain carries TRBV19 and TRBJ2-4, with 10 nucleotides matching TRBD1. The CDR3 has 13 residues. Losses at the gene ends were 6 bases for V and 7 bases for J; bases not matched to a gene: 3. Germline CDR1 is LNHDA and CDR2 is SQIVND (reference sequence).

The gene calls are TRBV28 and TRBJ1-3; D uncertain. The CDR3 extends over 12 amino acids. CDR1 and CDR2 from the germline V gene are MDHEN and SYDVKM. V was clipped by 4 bases and J by 4 bases, with 5 bases between them. The CDR3 sequence is CASSSPGNTIYF. The CDR3 nucleotides read TGTGCCAGCAGTTCCCCGGGAAACACCATATATTTT.

V gene TRBV10-1 combines with J gene TRBJ1-1, with D unclear. V dropped 1 base and J dropped 4 bases, with 13 bases sitting between them. The CDR3 runs 15 residues. Germline CDR1 WNHNN, CDR2 SYGVQD (reference sequence). In nucleotides, the CDR3 is TGCGCCAGCAGTGAGTGGACGGGGAAGGGCACTGAAGCTTTCTTT. It encodes CASSEWTGKGTEAFF.

V and J are TRBV7-9 and TRBJ1-1; a possible D gene is TRBD1 (5 bases). V lost 3 bases, J lost 6 bases, and 11 bases lay in between. This CDR3 is 13 amino acids long. Germline loops: CDR1 SEHNR, CDR2 FQNEAQ (reference sequence). DNA for the CDR3: TGTGCCAGCAGCTTCCTCAGGGTAGCTGAAGCTTTCTTT. It is translated as CASSFLRVAEAFF.

The chain employs TRBV18 and TRBJ2-7; 7 bases fit TRBD1. With 3 bases clipped from V and 7 bases from J, the junction kept 9 bases outside the gene matches. This CDR3 comprises 14 residues. Looked up from germline, CDR1 is KGHSH and CDR2 is LQKENI. The CDR3 DNA sequence: TGTGCCAGCTCACCGGACAGGAACTCCTGGGAGCAGTACTTC. Translation: CASSPDRNSWEQYF.

The J gene is TRBJ2-6, the V gene TRBV7-8; D remains ambiguous. Germline lookup yields CDR1 SGHVS and CDR2 FQNEAQ. The V end lost 5 bases, the J end lost 6 bases, and 14 bases lay between the germline ends. This CDR3 region has 15 residues. The CDR3: CASSTRVPQANVLTF. The CDR3 DNA is TGTGCCAGCAGCACCCGGGTCCCTCAGGCCAACGTCCTGACTTTC.

This chain joins TRBV28 and TRBJ2-7; D is undetermined. The germline gives CDR1 MDHEN, CDR2 SYDVKM. Trimming took 4 bases from V and 8 from J, leaving 9 bases between them. This CDR3 spans 11 amino acids. This CDR3 reads CASSSAVQQYF. The DNA of the CDR3 is TGTGCCAGCAGTTCCGCGGTCCAGCAGTACTTC.

This chain links TRBV7-2 with TRBJ2-3; 14 bases line up with TRBD2. This CDR3 is built from 17 residues. Trimming took 5 bases from V and 3 from J; bases not matched to a gene: 7. Germline CDR1 is SGHTA and CDR2 is FQGNSA. CDR3 sequence: CASSRKTSGGETDTQYF. The CDR3 region has the DNA TGTGCCAGCAGCCGCAAGACTAGCGGGGGGGAGACAGATACGCAGTATTTT.

CDR3 nucleotide sequence: TGTGCCAGCAGCTTCAGGGATTCACCCCTCCACTTT. Amino acids: CASSFRDSPLHF. The rearrangement uses TRBV27 and TRBJ1-6; a possible D gene is TRBD1 (5 bases). CDR3 size: 12 residues. Germline V lookup: CDR1 MNHEY, CDR2 SMNVEV (reference sequence). The V end was cut by 6 bases, the J end by 8 bases, with 8 bases between.

The chain links TRBV2 to TRBJ2-4, with TRBD2 matching over 7 bases. V trimming: 10 bases; J trimming: 0 bases; junction bases outside the gene matches: 6. Germline CDR1 and CDR2: SNHLY and FYNNEI. The CDR3 is made up of 14 amino acids. The CDR3 DNA reads TGTGCCACGCGGGGGACTCTAGCCAAAAACATTCAGTACTTC. It encodes CATRGTLAKNIQYF.

The chain is built from TRBV7-9 and TRBJ2-7; 7 bases align to TRBD2. The CDR3 contains 14 residues. CDR1 is SEHNR and CDR2 is FQNEAQ in the germline V gene (reference sequence). V was clipped by 1 base and J by 4 bases; unmatched bases: 4. The CDR3 sequence: CASSLGGLGYEQYF. The DNA for the CDR3 is TGTGCCAGCAGCTTAGGAGGACTAGGATACGAGCAGTACTTC.

A few counts support this clone. The chain employs TRBV10-3 and TRBJ1-2, with D possibly being TRBD1 (6 bases). V was pared by 3 bases and J by 9 bases, with 23 bases between. Per germline, CDR1 ENHRY and CDR2 SYGVKD. The CDR3 has 16 residues. CDR3 nucleotides: TGTGCCATCAGTGATATAGCACGGGGGGCTAATGGGCGCTACACCTTC. Translation gives CAISDIARGANGRYTF.

The gene calls are TRBV19 and TRBJ2-2, with 8 bases identical to TRBD1. Germline V CDR1 and CDR2: LNHDA, SQIVND (reference sequence). This CDR3 has 14 residues. V was pared by 5 bases and J by 1 base, with 0 bases of the junction left unmatched. DNA of the CDR3: TGTGCCAGTAGTGACAGGGGGAACACCGGGGAGCTGTTTTTT. It yields the protein CASSDRGNTGELFF.

This chain uses TRBV19 with TRBJ2-5, with D possibly TRBD1 on 6 matching bases. Per the germline V gene, CDR1 is LNHDA and CDR2 is SQIVND (reference sequence). The germline V and J ends were trimmed by 5 bases and 2 bases, with 15 bases remaining between them. This CDR3 region has 15 residues. The CDR3 spells CASSGLSTGQETQYF. DNA of the CDR3: TGTGCCAGTAGTGGTTTATCTACAGGGCAAGAGACCCAGTACTTC.

The count of this clone is one. Here the CDR3 DNA reads TGTGCCACCGCGGGACTAGGAGGCCGCCGGGCCCAGGACGGTGAGCAGTTCTTC. Translation gives CATAGLGGRRAQDGEQFF. The chain combines TRBV27 with TRBJ2-1; 8 bases are a match to TRBD2. Germline lookup yields CDR1 MNHEY and CDR2 SMNVEV (reference sequence). The CDR3 totals 18 residues. The V gene end was trimmed by 10 bases and the J gene end by 9 bases; junction bases not matched to a gene: 26.

In this sample, this clone turned up a few times. The chain links TRBV28 to TRBJ1-5; D possibly corresponds to TRBD1 (6 bases). Germline CDR1 is MDHEN and CDR2 is SYDVKM. CDR3 size: 15 residues. Between the trimmed V and J ends, which lost 7 bases and 3 bases, there was a span of 16 bases. This CDR3 reads CASTALDRLNQPQHF. The DNA for the CDR3 is TGTGCCAGCACTGCACTAGACAGGCTCAATCAGCCCCAGCATTTT.

This clone turned up a few times. The gene calls are TRBV29-1 and TRBJ2-3; D uncertain. The CDR3 length is 13 residues. Germline lookup yields CDR1 SQVTM and CDR2 ANQGSEA. V was clipped by 5 bases and J by 1 base, with 10 bases between them. CDR3 in DNA: TGCAGCGTTTCTGCGGCCCGCACAGATACGCAGTATTTT. Translating gives CSVSAARTDTQYF.